These 19 T cell receptor beta chains came from one sample sequenced in a study of T cells expressing NK-cell markers. TCRdb reprocessed the 5' RACE reads, keeping one entry per CDR3 protein, no DNA. In total, the table holds about 460,000 distinct CDR3 sequences. The sequenced sample was blood T cells: a sorted CD56 or NKG2C T cell subset, CD4+ or CD8+ T cells, or bulk PBMC T cells (not recorded which). Receptors originate from a woman in her forties or fifties in good health.

The rearrangement joins TRBV24-1 to TRBJ2-3. The CDR3 has 15 amino acids. Germline CDR1 is KGHDR and CDR2 is SFDVKD. The CDR3: CATSGGFTSTDTQYF.

The gene calls are TRBV6-5 and TRBJ2-2; with no DNA, the TCRdb D assignment of TRBD1 cannot be verified. The germline V gene has CDR1 MNHEY and CDR2 SVGAGI. This CDR3 region has 14 residues. CDR3 amino acids: CASSQGSVAGELFF.

The rearrangement links TRBV7-6 to TRBJ2-1; TCRdb indicates TRBD2, and absent DNA this call remains unverified. Germline assignment: CDR1 SGHVS and CDR2 FNYEAQ. CDR3 length: 16 residues. The CDR3 is CASSPGLAGSKDEQFF.

The rearrangement joins TRBV9 to TRBJ2-5; checking the TCRdb D call of TRBD2 is not possible without DNA. CDR1 SGDLS and CDR2 YYNGEE come from the germline V gene. This CDR3 spans 16 amino acids. CDR3 protein: CASNSGGTSGQETQYF.

This chain connects TRBV20-1 to TRBJ1-1. CDR3 length: 12 residues. The V gene's germline CDR1 is DFQATT and CDR2 SNEGSKA (reference sequence). CDR3 sequence reads: CSARDRGVLAFF.

The rearrangement joins TRBV6-6 to TRBJ2-2; absent DNA, TCRdb's TRBD1 call cannot be checked. This CDR3 contains 17 residues. Per germline, CDR1 MNHNY and CDR2 SVGAGI (reference sequence). The CDR3 spells CAGSGTGGKEGTGELFF.

The rearrangement links TRBV11-2 to TRBJ2-2; TCRdb returns TRBD2, unconfirmable since there is no DNA. Per germline, CDR1 SGHAT and CDR2 FQNNGV. This CDR3 is 16 amino acids long. The CDR3 sequence: CASRGGSGASTGELFF.

The V and J genes are TRBV11-3 and TRBJ1-1. Germline loops: CDR1 SGHNT, CDR2 YENEEA. This CDR3 contains 16 residues. The CDR3 loop is CASSLDQRGLNTEAFF.

The rearrangement uses TRBV4-1 and TRBJ2-1; TCRdb picks TRBD2, but there is no DNA to check that call. Germline-derived CDR1 and CDR2 are MGHRA and YSYEKL. The CDR3 extends over 16 amino acids. CDR3 protein: CASSQTGLAVHNEQFF.

This chain connects TRBV2 to TRBJ2-3; TCRdb reports TRBD1, a call that lacks DNA to check it against. This CDR3 contains 15 residues. The germline V gene encodes CDR1 SNHLY and CDR2 FYNNEI. The CDR3 protein is CASSYGQGATDTQYF.

CDR3: CASGPGGVRGETQYF. The chain uses TRBV7-3 and TRBJ2-5; the TCRdb call, TRBD2, lacks DNA for checking. Germline values: CDR1 SGHTA, CDR2 FQGTGA. The CDR3 sequence is 15 residues long.

The V and J genes are TRBV20-1 and TRBJ2-2. The germline CDR1 and CDR2 sequences are DFQATT and SNEGSKA (reference sequence). The CDR3 spans 11 residues. The CDR3 loop is CSARDYGELFF.

V and J are TRBV12-3 or TRBV12-4 and TRBJ2-1; TCRdb selects TRBD1, and the lack of DNA leaves this call unchecked. This CDR3 has 15 amino acids. This CDR3 reads CASSPGTGKNNEQFF.

The chain carries TRBV12-3 or TRBV12-4 and TRBJ1-2. The CDR3 extends over 12 amino acids. The CDR3 spells CASSPNVGGYTF.

The CDR3 here is CASISGNTEAFF. This chain joins TRBV6-6 and TRBJ1-1. There are 12 residues in the CDR3. Germline V gene lookup returns CDR1 MNHNY and CDR2 SVGAGI (reference sequence).

This chain uses TRBV4-1 with TRBJ2-3. Per the germline V gene, CDR1 is MGHRA and CDR2 is YSYEKL. This CDR3 has 16 amino acids. CDR3 amino acids: CASSQDNSPSTDTQYF.

The V gene is TRBV5-8, the J gene TRBJ1-4; TCRdb designates TRBD1, a call that cannot be tested without DNA. Germline V gives CDR1 SGHTS, CDR2 YDEGEE. The CDR3 is made up of 17 amino acids. This CDR3 reads CASSHGTGGRSNEKLFF. Complete variable domain (other parts from reference TRBV5-8 and TRBJ1-4): EAGVTQSPTHLIKTRGQQATLRCSPISGHTSVYWYQQALGLGLQFLLWYDEGEERNRGNFPPRFSGRQFPNYSSELNVNALELEDSALYLCASSHGTGGRSNEKLFFGSGTQLSVL.

The chain has TRBV18 and TRBJ2-1; TCRdb indicates TRBD2, and absent DNA this call remains unverified. CDR3 length equals 14 residues. Germline-derived CDR1 and CDR2 are KGHSH and LQKENI. The CDR3 reads CASSPLAGVDEQFF.

V usage is TRBV27 and J usage is TRBJ2-1; the D gene TCRdb calls, TRBD2, cannot be checked with no DNA. Germline lookup yields CDR1 MNHEY and CDR2 SMNVEV (reference sequence). CDR3 length: 14 residues. CDR3 residues: CASSPRTKYNEQFF.